These 24 T cell receptor beta chains were all obtained from the same sample, sequenced in a study of shared clonotypes between healthy human individuals (dated by TCRdb to 2019 to 2021). The method was the immunoSEQ multiplex PCR assay. Sourced from immuneACCESS, this table was stored by TCRdb with only in-frame sequences that have V and J called. A share of the clones is absent; for the studies checked, an unresolved V gene accounts for under half, and the remainder has no known explanation. The sample includes just over 2,000,000 clones, with approximately 95% observed a single time. Of the sample, 0.85% to 1.3% falls within the top ten clones. For the CD8 naive samples, CD45RO-negative cells were positively selected for CCR7, yielding a CD45RA+CCR7+ population from which TemRA cells were excluded. Specimen: naive CD8+ T cells sorted from blood. This specimen's cell subset or site label, per the study, means: CD45RA+CCR7+. These receptors all stem from a man between 18 and 29 years old in good health.

The rearrangement joins TRBV20-1 to TRBJ1-1, with D possibly matching TRBD1 (6 bases). Germline V gene sequence: CDR1 DFQATT, CDR2 SNEGSKA (reference sequence). V lost 7 bases, J lost 4 bases, and 10 bases lay in between. This CDR3 spans 11 amino acids. As DNA, the CDR3 is TGCAGTGGGCTACAGGGCACTGAAGCTTTCTTT. Translated, it gives CSGLQGTEAFF.

The chain couples TRBV5-6 to TRBJ2-7, with D unclear. Trimming shortened V by 3 bases and J by 6 bases, and 10 bases separated the two germline ends. The germline V gene has CDR1 SGHDT and CDR2 YYEEEE. This CDR3 comprises 12 residues. CDR3 in amino acids: CASSYGPVEQYF. As DNA, the CDR3 is TGTGCCAGCAGCTACGGACCTGTCGAGCAGTACTTC.

The chain joins TRBV29-1 to TRBJ2-5, with 13 bases that match TRBD2. Germline trimming cut 6 bases from V and 5 bases from J; bases unmatched to any gene: 6. The CDR3 runs to 14 residues. The germline V gene has CDR1 SQVTM and CDR2 ANQGSEA. The CDR3 spells CSVVLAGGLETQYF. CDR3 bases: TGCAGCGTAGTACTAGCGGGGGGGCTTGAGACCCAGTACTTC.

Remarks on this clone: This CDR3 is also generated by other DNA sequences in the sample. The rearrangement links TRBV11-3 to TRBJ1-1; no definite D call. Germline V gives CDR1 SGHNT, CDR2 YENEEA. The CDR3 loop spans 13 amino acids. V lost 1 base to trimming and J lost 0 bases, with 3 bases between them. Here the CDR3 reads CASSLAMNTEAFF. CDR3 DNA: TGTGCCAGCAGCTTAGCGATGAACACTGAAGCTTTCTTT.

V gene TRBV19 combines with J gene TRBJ1-1, with D possibly being TRBD1 (5 bases). The CDR3 is 12 residues long. V was shortened by 11 bases and J by 2 bases, with 12 bases between the two germline ends. Germline values: CDR1 LNHDA, CDR2 SQIVND (reference sequence). In nucleotides, the CDR3 is TGTGCCGTGGGGGGTGAAAACACTGAAGCTTTCTTT. Encoded protein: CAVGGENTEAFF.

This clone was observed once. CDR3 coding DNA: TGTGCCATCAGTGAGAGCGGGGGCAACTACGAGCAGTACTTC. It translates to CAISESGGNYEQYF. The genes are TRBV10-3 and TRBJ2-5; TRBD2 agrees at 8 bases. The DNA end lines up better with TRBJ2-7; the J call may be wrong. CDR1 ENHRY and CDR2 SYGVKD come from the germline V gene. The CDR3 covers 14 residues.

The rearrangement joins TRBV27 to TRBJ2-3; possible D gene TRBD1, 6 bases. The end of the DNA is better explained by TRBJ1-5, so the J call may be wrong. CDR3 size: 16 residues. CDR1 MNHEY and CDR2 SMNVEV come from the germline V gene (reference sequence). The CDR3 DNA is TGTGCCAGCAGTTGGCGGACTAGCGGGGGCACAGATACGCAGCATTTT. This codes for CASSWRTSGGTDTQHF.

The chain joins TRBV10-1 to TRBJ2-7, with a tentative D call TRBD1 (6 bases). Trimming removed 2 bases at V and 0 bases at J, with 11 bases between. CDR3 length: 15 amino acids. Germline CDR1 is WNHNN and CDR2 is SYGVQD (reference sequence). The CDR3 spells CASSEGSDSSYEQYF. Here the CDR3 DNA reads TGCGCCAGCAGTGAGGGGTCGGACAGCTCCTACGAGCAGTACTTC.

This sequence joins TRBV13 and TRBJ2-1, with TRBD1 as a possible D gene (6 bases). The CDR3 runs 16 residues. Germline CDR1 PRHDT, CDR2 FYEKMQ (reference sequence). Trimming cost V 2 bases and J 0 bases, with 11 bases left between them. In DNA, the CDR3 is TGTGCCAGCAGCTTACCGGACAGTAGCTCCTACAATGAGCAGTTCTTC. Translation: CASSLPDSSSYNEQFF.

The chain uses TRBV28 and TRBJ1-4; the match to TRBD1 covers 10 bases. The germline gives CDR1 MDHEN, CDR2 SYDVKM. This CDR3 is 16 amino acids long. Trimming cost V 3 bases and J 8 bases; bases outside gene matches: 9. In DNA, the CDR3 is TGTGCCAGCAGTTTCTCGCCTCGGGACAGGGGAGAAAAACTGTTTTTT. Translating gives CASSFSPRDRGEKLFF.

The chain carries TRBV5-6 and TRBJ2-7, with 9 bases identical to TRBD2. The CDR3 length is 16 residues. J lost 3 bases, V lost 0 bases, and 7 bases had no gene match. Germline lookup yields CDR1 SGHDT and CDR2 YYEEEE. CDR3 sequence (DNA): TGTGCCAGCAGCTTGGACAGTAGCGGGAGAGACTACGAGCAGTACTTC. Its protein is CASSLDSSGRDYEQYF.

On this clone itself: The same CDR3 can be traced to other DNA sequences in this sample. CDR3: CASSQDRTSGQETQYF. The CDR3 DNA is TGCGCCAGCAGCCAAGATCGAACTAGCGGACAAGAGACCCAGTACTTC. V usage is TRBV4-1 and J usage is TRBJ2-5; 8 bases are a match to TRBD2. Germline V lookup: CDR1 MGHRA, CDR2 YSYEKL. The length of the CDR3 is 16 residues. Losses at the gene ends were 0 bases for V and 2 bases for J; bases not matched to a gene: 5.

A remark on this clone: This CDR3 is also generated by other DNA sequences in the sample. The V and J genes are TRBV28 and TRBJ2-7; D unresolved. Germline CDR1 is MDHEN and CDR2 is SYDVKM. CDR3 length: 13 residues. V was pared by 3 bases and J by 3 bases, with 9 bases between. The CDR3 coding sequence is TGTGCCAGCAGTTTGGGCAGACTCTACGAGCAGTACTTC. Translating it yields CASSLGRLYEQYF.

This chain links TRBV27 with TRBJ2-7, with TRBD1 identical over 12 bases. This CDR3 comprises 17 residues. In germline, CDR1 is MNHEY, CDR2 SMNVEV (reference sequence). With V trimmed by 4 bases and J by 7 bases, 14 bases remained unmatched. DNA for the CDR3: TGTGCCAGCAGTTCCGGGACAGGGGGCGTTTCGATAGAGGAGCAGTACTTC. It is translated as CASSSGTGGVSIEEQYF.

The chain is built from TRBV12-2 and TRBJ1-5. TRBV12-2 is a documented pseudogene. The CDR3 consists of 15 residues. As DNA, the CDR3 is TGTGCAAGTCGCCCATCATACTGGGATAATCAGCCCCAGCATTTT. Translation gives CASRPSYWDNQPQHF.

The chain recombines TRBV6-1 with TRBJ2-7; D possibly corresponds to TRBD1 (5 bases). CDR3 length equals 15 residues. Trimming shortened V by 0 bases and J by 2 bases, and 11 bases separated the two germline ends. Looked up from germline, CDR1 is MNHNS and CDR2 is SASEGT. The CDR3 DNA is TGTGCCAGCAGTGAAGCTGGGGCTATCGCCTACGAGCAGTACTTC. Translating gives CASSEAGAIAYEQYF.

On this clone itself: Other DNA sequences in the same sample also yield this CDR3. This chain uses TRBV6-5 with TRBJ2-5; D is perhaps TRBD1 (6 bases). This CDR3 has 14 amino acids. V was clipped by 1 base and J by 1 base, with 7 bases between them. Germline CDR1 and CDR2: MNHEY and SVGAGI. The CDR3 protein is CASSYLQGQETQYF. The CDR3 nucleotides read TGTGCCAGCAGTTACTTACAGGGCCAAGAGACCCAGTACTTC.

This clone was detected only once. The V gene is TRBV27, the J gene TRBJ2-5; TRBD1 or TRBD2 may be the D gene (7 bases each). This CDR3 contains 15 residues. The V end was cut by 2 bases, the J end by 5 bases, with 15 bases between. CDR1 is MNHEY and CDR2 is SMNVEV in the germline V gene (reference sequence). CDR3 amino acids: CASSLAAGGEETQYF. The CDR3 DNA reads as TGTGCCAGCAGTTTAGCGGCAGGGGGGGAGGAGACCCAGTACTTC.

The genes are TRBV19 and TRBJ2-5; D is possibly TRBD2 (5 bases). There are 13 residues in the CDR3. CDR1 and CDR2 from the germline V gene are LNHDA and SQIVND (reference sequence). The V gene lost 6 bases and the J gene lost 5 bases, with 13 bases spanning the gap. The CDR3 sequence is CASSMRVSETQYF. In DNA, the CDR3 is TGTGCCAGTAGCATGAGGGTTTCTGAGACCCAGTACTTC.

The chain links TRBV21-1 to TRBJ2-7; the D call TRBD2 from the table was never checked on the DNA. TRBV21-1 is assigned pseudogene status. The CDR3 spans 15 residues. The CDR3 sequence is CASSKGGIKRGEQYF. CDR3 nucleotides: TGTGCCAGCAGCAAAGGCGGCATCAAACGGGGCGAGCAGTACTTC.

V is TRBV28 and J is TRBJ2-3; 7 bases line up with TRBD2. The CDR3 sequence is 15 residues long. V was clipped by 3 bases and J by 0 bases; unmatched bases: 3. The germline V gene has CDR1 MDHEN and CDR2 SYDVKM. CDR3 in DNA: TGTGCCAGCAGTTTGGATAGCGGGAGCACAGATACGCAGTATTTT. Its protein product is CASSLDSGSTDTQYF.

V gene TRBV7-8 combines with J gene TRBJ2-7, with 7 bases fitting TRBD1. The germline CDR1 and CDR2 sequences are SGHVS and FQNEAQ. V gave up 6 bases and J gave up 6 bases; unmatched junction bases: 5. This CDR3 is built from 12 residues. For the CDR3, the DNA is TGTGCCAGCAGTTCAGGGACAGCCGAGCAGTACTTC. Translating it yields CASSSGTAEQYF.

The chain couples TRBV19 to TRBJ2-3, with D perhaps matching TRBD2 (7 bases). Trimming removed 6 bases from V and 3 bases from J, with 19 bases in between. The CDR3 runs 16 residues. The germline CDR1 and CDR2 sequences are LNHDA and SQIVND (reference sequence). The CDR3 bases are TGTGCCAGTAGCCCCTTTGGTGGGGGGGCTACAGATACGCAGTATTTT. Protein sequence: CASSPFGGGATDTQYF.

The J gene is TRBJ2-3, the V gene TRBV7-9, with 13 bases that match TRBD2. Trimming removed 5 bases from V and 2 bases from J; junction bases left unmatched: 7. The CDR3 extends over 17 amino acids. CDR1 and CDR2 (germline): SEHNR, FQNEAQ (reference sequence). The CDR3 coding sequence is TGTGCCAGCAGCCCAGGACTAGCGGGAGAATTCACAGATACGCAGTATTTT. The encoded protein is CASSPGLAGEFTDTQYF.